Below are 2 T cell receptor beta chains sequenced from a single sample in a study of beta chain features in type 1 diabetes (dated by TCRdb to the late 2010s). Points the paper makes about the study in general: In all four CD4+ subsets, TCRB CDR3 length was moderately but significantly shorter in type 1 diabetes patients.

Receptor amplification or capture employed the immunoSEQ multiplex PCR assay. The entire amount of isolated RNA was reverse transcribed using the High Capacity cDNA Reverse Transcription Kit, so the sequenced TCRB transcripts were expressed ones. In its TCRdb copy, this immuneACCESS table keeps in-frame sequences only and misses some clones. Where compared with another copy, unresolved V genes explain less than half of these, and the others have no known cause. In all, the sample holds nearly 350,000 clones, and roughly 9% of those were seen once. Around 1% of the sample rests with the top ten. These receptors have no known antigen. Sequenced material: central memory CD4+ T cells from blood. The receptors were sampled from a man aged 25 to 40 with type 1 diabetes.

V usage is TRBV6-5 and J usage is TRBJ1-6; D is uncertain. Germline lookup yields CDR1 MNHEY and CDR2 SVGAGI. The CDR3 spans 14 residues. Between the trimmed V and J ends, which lost 6 bases and 7 bases, there was a span of 13 bases. CDR3 residues: CASSLRLANSPLHF. The CDR3 bases are TGTGCCAGCAGCCTCCGTCTCGCGAATTCACCCCTCCACTTT.

The rearrangement joins TRBV5-4 to TRBJ1-1; D is uncertain. The CDR3 covers 15 residues. Per germline, CDR1 SGHNT and CDR2 YYREEE (reference sequence). The V end lost 2 bases, the J end lost 5 bases, and 16 bases lay between the germline ends. CDR3 bases: TGTGCCAGCAGCTTCGGAAGTTCTCGGAAAACTGAAGCTTTCTTT. Its protein product is CASSFGSSRKTEAFF.